The 13 T cell receptor beta chains given below trace back to one sample, sequenced in a study of blood T cells in healthy people across ages (dated by TCRdb to about 2015). Library creation used 5' RACE. TCRdb names Illumina HiSeq 2500 as the instrument used. The second PCR ran for roughly 7 to 12 cycles and used a J-beta primer mix along with a sample-barcoded 5' primer. TCRdb trimmed the raw reads at Q25, called clones with MiXCR and kept productive beta chains. Every distinct CDR3 protein forms one entry, paired with its most common genes and DNA. The sample records about 780,000 distinct CDR3 sequences, less than 60% of which are singletons. The biggest ten clones account for around a sixth of the sample. The specimen was blood. These receptor sequences come from a man aged 80 or over in good health.

This clonotype was detected only a few times. CDR3 coding DNA: TGTGCCTGGAGTGTACAGCAAGAGACCCAGTACTTC. Protein product: CAWSVQQETQYF. J is TRBJ2-5 and V is TRBV30; D gene ambiguous. Germline V CDR1 and CDR2: GTSNPN, SVGIG (reference sequence). This CDR3 has 12 residues. Trimming removed 0 bases at V and 2 bases at J, with 4 bases between.

The CDR3, as DNA: TGCAGTGCTGACCCGGACAGGGGGCAGTATTTT. Its protein product is CSADPDRGQYF. The rearrangement links TRBV20-1 to TRBJ2-3, with 9 bases aligning to TRBD1. The J segment lost 11 bases and the V segment lost 5 bases, leaving 5 bases of the junction unmatched. CDR1 is DFQATT, CDR2 SNEGSKA, per germline (reference sequence). The CDR3 is 11 amino acids.

This clonotype was picked up a small number of times. The chain combines TRBV20-1 with TRBJ2-1; D is unresolved. The ends were cut back, 2 bases at V and 4 bases at J, with 6 bases in the middle. The V gene's germline CDR1 is DFQATT and CDR2 SNEGSKA (reference sequence). The CDR3 has 12 residues. CDR3 in amino acids: CSARLGYNEQFF. The CDR3 DNA is TGCAGTGCTAGACTAGGGTACAATGAGCAGTTCTTC.

J is TRBJ1-2 and V is TRBV25-1; D not certain. The CDR3 consists of 15 residues. CDR1 and CDR2 from the germline V gene are MGHDK and SYGVNS. The V end lost 7 bases, the J end lost 0 bases, and 15 bases lay between the germline ends. The CDR3 spells CASTRTGSTNYGYTF. The CDR3 DNA sequence: TGTGCCAGCACCCGAACGGGAAGCACTAACTATGGCTACACCTTC.

The chain couples TRBV12-3 or TRBV12-4 to TRBJ2-1; D unclear. The length of the CDR3 is 11 residues. Trimming cost V 5 bases and J 13 bases, with 12 bases left between them. The CDR3: CASSDSETQFF. CDR3 coding DNA: TGTGCCAGCAGTGATTCCGAGACCCAGTTCTTC.

As for this clonotype: A single base separates this from a much larger clone, so it may be a read error. The gene calls are TRBV28 and TRBJ2-4, with D possibly being TRBD1 (6 bases). The J call may be wrong; the DNA end is better matched by TRBJ2-7. Germline CDR1 MDHEN, CDR2 SYDVKM. The CDR3 contains 14 residues. The CDR3 nucleotides are TGTGCCGGCAGTTCCCGGGACAAAAGGACCGAGCAGTACTTC. It is translated as CAGSSRDKRTEQYF.

The chain couples TRBV7-2 to TRBJ2-7; the D is unclear. The CDR3 contains 14 residues. Trimming removed 5 bases from V and 7 bases from J, with 18 bases in between. CDR1 is SGHTA, CDR2 FQGNSA, per germline. This chain's CDR3 is CASSVRITHNEQYF. The DNA of the CDR3 is TGTGCCAGCAGCGTACGGATCACCCACAATGAGCAGTACTTC.

This clonotype has only a few counts. V gene TRBV28 combines with J gene TRBJ2-7; D unclear. The CDR3 loop spans 13 amino acids. V was trimmed by 5 bases and J by 4 bases, leaving 12 bases between them. CDR1 is MDHEN, CDR2 SYDVKM, per germline. The CDR3 region is CASSPINRYEQYF. The CDR3 DNA follows: TGTGCCAGCAGTCCCATCAATCGGTACGAGCAGTACTTC. The full variable domain, rest sourced from reference TRBV28 and TRBJ2-7, is DVKVTQSSRYLVKRTGEKVFLECVQDMDHENMFWYRQDPGLGLRLIYFSYDVKMKEKGDIPEGYSVSREKKERFSLILESASTNQTSMYLCASSPINRYEQYFGPGTRLTVT.

This clonotype was seen a handful of times. V usage is TRBV20-1 and J usage is TRBJ2-7; a possible D gene is TRBD2 (5 bases). The length of the CDR3 is 15 residues. Trimming stripped 2 bases from V and 3 bases from J, with 17 bases between. The V gene's germline CDR1 is DFQATT and CDR2 SNEGSKA (reference sequence). The CDR3, as DNA: TGCAGTGCTAGACCCCGGGAAGGGTACGGCTACGAGCAGTACTTC. It translates to CSARPREGYGYEQYF.

The chain links TRBV29-1 to TRBJ2-7; D remains unclear. Germline CDR1 SQVTM, CDR2 ANQGSEA. Between the trimmed V and J ends, which lost 8 bases and 3 bases, there was a span of 11 bases. This CDR3 is built from 11 residues. CDR3 in DNA: TGCAGCACTTACGACGGCTACGAGCAGTACTTC. Protein sequence: CSTYDGYEQYF.

This clonotype occurred many times. The chain recombines TRBV6-1 with TRBJ2-7; no reliable D call. The germline V and J ends were trimmed by 0 bases and 4 bases, with 7 bases remaining between them. The germline V gene encodes CDR1 MNHNS and CDR2 SASEGT. CDR3 length: 13 amino acids. Here the CDR3 reads CASSEAAWYEQYF. CDR3 DNA: TGTGCCAGCAGTGAAGCCGCTTGGTACGAGCAGTACTTC.

The CDR3 DNA reads as TGTGCCAGCAGCGTAGTCGGGGGGGGCCAGTTTCCGCAGTATTTT. Translation gives CASSVVGGGQFPQYF. V is TRBV9 and J is TRBJ2-3; TRBD2 matches at 8 bases. This CDR3 spans 15 amino acids. V gave up 0 bases and J gave up 10 bases; unmatched junction bases: 10. CDR1 and CDR2 (germline): SGDLS, YYNGEE.

The chain has TRBV15 and TRBJ2-3; TRBD2 matches at 8 bases. J gave up 1 base and V 0 bases, and 0 bases lay outside the gene matches. This CDR3 spans 15 amino acids. The germline V gene encodes CDR1 LNHNV and CDR2 YYDKDF (reference sequence). For the CDR3, the DNA is TGTGCCACCAGCAGAGAGGGACTAGGCACAGATACGCAGTATTTT. Translation: CATSREGLGTDTQYF.